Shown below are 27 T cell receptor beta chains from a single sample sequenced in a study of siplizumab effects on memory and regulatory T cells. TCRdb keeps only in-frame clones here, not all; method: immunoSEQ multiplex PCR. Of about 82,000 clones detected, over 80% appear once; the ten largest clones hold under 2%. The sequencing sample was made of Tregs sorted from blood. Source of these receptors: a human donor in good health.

The CDR3 here is CASSLSGAFSYEQYF. CDR3 sequence (DNA): TGTGCCAGCAGCCTTAGCGGGGCGTTCTCCTACGAGCAGTACTTC. The rearrangement uses TRBV9 and TRBJ2-7; 8 nucleotides align to TRBD2. Germline V gene sequence: CDR1 SGDLS, CDR2 YYNGEE. The CDR3 loop spans 15 amino acids. V lost 4 bases and J lost 0; bases outside the gene matches: 6. Full variable domain (remainder filled in from reference TRBV9 and TRBJ2-7): DSGVTQTPKHLITATGQRVTLRCSPRSGDLSVYWYQQSLDQGLQFLIQYYNGEERAKGNILERFSAQQFPDLHSELNLSSLELGDSALYFCASSLSGAFSYEQYFGPGTRLTVT.

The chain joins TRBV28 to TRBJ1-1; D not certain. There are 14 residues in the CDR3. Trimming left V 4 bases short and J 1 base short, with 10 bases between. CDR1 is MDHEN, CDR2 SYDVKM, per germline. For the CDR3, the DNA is TGTGCCAGCAGTTCCCCGGCGGAGAACACTGAAGCTTTCTTT. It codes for CASSSPAENTEAFF.

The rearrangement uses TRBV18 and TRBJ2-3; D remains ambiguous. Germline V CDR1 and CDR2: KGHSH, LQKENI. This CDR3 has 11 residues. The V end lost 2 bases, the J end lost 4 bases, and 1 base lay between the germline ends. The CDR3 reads CASSPADTQYF. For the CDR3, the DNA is TGTGCCAGCTCACCAGCAGATACGCAGTATTTT.

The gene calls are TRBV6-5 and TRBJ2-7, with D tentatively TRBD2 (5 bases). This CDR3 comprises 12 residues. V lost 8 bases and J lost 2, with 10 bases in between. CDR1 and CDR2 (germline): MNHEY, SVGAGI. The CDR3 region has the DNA TGTGCCAGCCGAGCCGGGGCCTACGAGCAGTACTTC. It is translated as CASRAGAYEQYF.

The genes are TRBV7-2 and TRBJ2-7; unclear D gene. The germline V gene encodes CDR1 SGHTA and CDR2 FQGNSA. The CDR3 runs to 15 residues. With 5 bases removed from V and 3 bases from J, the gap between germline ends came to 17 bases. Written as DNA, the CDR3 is TGTGCCAGCAGCCCCTACCCTCTGCCAGGCTACGAGCAGTACTTC. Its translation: CASSPYPLPGYEQYF.

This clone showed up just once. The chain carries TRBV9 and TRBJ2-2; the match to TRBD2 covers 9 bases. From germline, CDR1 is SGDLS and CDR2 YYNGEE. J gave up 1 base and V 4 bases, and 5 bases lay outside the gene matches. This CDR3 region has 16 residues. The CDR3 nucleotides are TGTGCCAGCAGCCCCCGGACTAGCGTGAACACCGGGGAGCTGTTTTTT. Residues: CASSPRTSVNTGELFF.

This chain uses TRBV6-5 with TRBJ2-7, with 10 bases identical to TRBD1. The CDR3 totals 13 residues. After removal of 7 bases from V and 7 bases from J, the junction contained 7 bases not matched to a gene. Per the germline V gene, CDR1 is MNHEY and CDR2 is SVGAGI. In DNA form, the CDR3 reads TGTGCCAGCAAACCTCCGGGACAGGGGGAGCAGTACTTC. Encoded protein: CASKPPGQGEQYF.

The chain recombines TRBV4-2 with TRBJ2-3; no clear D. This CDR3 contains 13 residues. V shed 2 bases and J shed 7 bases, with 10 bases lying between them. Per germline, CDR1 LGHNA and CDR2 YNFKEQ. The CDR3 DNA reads TGTGCCAGCAGCCAATTGGAAATCAATACGCAGTATTTT. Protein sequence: CASSQLEINTQYF.

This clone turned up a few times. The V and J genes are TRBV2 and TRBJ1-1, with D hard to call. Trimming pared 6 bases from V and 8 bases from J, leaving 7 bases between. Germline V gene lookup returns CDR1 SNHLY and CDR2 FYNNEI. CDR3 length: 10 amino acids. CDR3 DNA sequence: TGTGCCAGCAGAAATATCGAAGCTTTCTTT. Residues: CASRNIEAFF.

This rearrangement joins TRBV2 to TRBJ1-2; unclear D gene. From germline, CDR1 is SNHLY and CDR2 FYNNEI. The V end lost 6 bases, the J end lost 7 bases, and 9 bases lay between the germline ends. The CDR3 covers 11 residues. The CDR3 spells CASRPLSGYTF. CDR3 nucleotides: TGTGCCAGCAGACCCTTATCTGGCTACACCTTC. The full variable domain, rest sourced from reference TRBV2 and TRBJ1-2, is EPEVTQTPSHQVTQMGQEVILRCVPISNHLYFYWYRQILGQKVEFLVSFYNNEISEKSEIFDDQFSVERPDGSNFTLKIRSTKLEDSAMYFCASRPLSGYTFGSGTRLTVV.

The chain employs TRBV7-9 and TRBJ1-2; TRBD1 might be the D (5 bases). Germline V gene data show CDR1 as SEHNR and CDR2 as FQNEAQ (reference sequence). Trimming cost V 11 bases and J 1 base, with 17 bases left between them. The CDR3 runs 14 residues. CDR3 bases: TGTGCCGGACAAAACCGGCGACATAACTATGGCTACACCTTC. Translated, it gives CAGQNRRHNYGYTF.

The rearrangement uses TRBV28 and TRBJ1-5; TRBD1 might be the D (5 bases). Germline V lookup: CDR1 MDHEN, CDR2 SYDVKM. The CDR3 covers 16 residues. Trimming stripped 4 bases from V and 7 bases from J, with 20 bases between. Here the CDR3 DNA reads TGTGCCAGCAGTTATACAGACGCGGGACCCCGGCAGCCCCAGCATTTT. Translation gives CASSYTDAGPRQPQHF.

For the CDR3, the DNA is TGTGCCAGCAGTAAGGAAGCCGGGCAGCCCCAGCATTTT. Translated: CASSKEAGQPQHF. The rearrangement joins TRBV25-1 to TRBJ1-5, with D unclear. CDR3 length equals 13 residues. The germline V gene has CDR1 MGHDK and CDR2 SYGVNS. With 5 bases removed from V and 7 bases from J, the gap between germline ends came to 12 bases.

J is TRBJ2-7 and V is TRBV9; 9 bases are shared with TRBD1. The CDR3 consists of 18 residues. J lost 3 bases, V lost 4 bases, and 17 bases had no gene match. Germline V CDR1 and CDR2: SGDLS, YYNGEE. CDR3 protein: CASSWWEQGARRIYEQYF. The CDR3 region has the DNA TGTGCCAGCAGCTGGTGGGAACAGGGGGCAAGGAGGATCTACGAGCAGTACTTC.

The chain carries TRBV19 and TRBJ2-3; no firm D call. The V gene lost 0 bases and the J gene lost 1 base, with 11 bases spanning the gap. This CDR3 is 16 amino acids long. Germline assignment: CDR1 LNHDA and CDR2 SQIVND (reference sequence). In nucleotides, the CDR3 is TGTGCCAGTAGTATAGATGCCGGACCACGCACAGATACGCAGTATTTT. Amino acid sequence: CASSIDAGPRTDTQYF. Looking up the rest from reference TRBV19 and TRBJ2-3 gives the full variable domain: DGGITQSPKYLFRKEGQNVTLSCEQNLNHDAMYWYRQDPGQGLRLIYYSQIVNDFQKGDIAEGYSVSREKKESFPLTVTSAQKNPTAFYLCASSIDAGPRTDTQYFGPGTRLTVL.

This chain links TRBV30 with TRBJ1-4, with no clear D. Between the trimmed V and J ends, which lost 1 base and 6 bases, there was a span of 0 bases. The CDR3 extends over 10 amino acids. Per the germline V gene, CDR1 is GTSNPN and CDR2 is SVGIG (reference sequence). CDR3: CAWSDEKLFF. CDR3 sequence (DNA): TGTGCCTGGAGTGATGAAAAACTGTTTTTT.

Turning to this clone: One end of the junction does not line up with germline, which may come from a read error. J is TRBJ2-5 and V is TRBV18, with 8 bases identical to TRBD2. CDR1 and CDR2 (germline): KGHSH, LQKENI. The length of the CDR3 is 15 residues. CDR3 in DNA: TGTGCCAGCTCAGCACCCGCGCGGGGGGCGGAGACCCAGTACTTC. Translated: CASSAPARGAETQYF.

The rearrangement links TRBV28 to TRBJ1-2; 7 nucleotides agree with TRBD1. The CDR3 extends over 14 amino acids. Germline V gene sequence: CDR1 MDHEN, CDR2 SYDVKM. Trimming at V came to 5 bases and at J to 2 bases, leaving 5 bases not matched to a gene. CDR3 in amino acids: CASSGQDLNYGYTF. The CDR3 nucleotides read TGTGCCAGCAGTGGACAGGATCTCAACTATGGCTACACCTTC.

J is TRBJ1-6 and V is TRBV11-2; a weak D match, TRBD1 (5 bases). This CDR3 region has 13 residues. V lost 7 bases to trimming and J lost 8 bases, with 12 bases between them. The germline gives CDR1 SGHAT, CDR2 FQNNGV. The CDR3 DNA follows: TGTGCCAGCACCCCACGGGGACATTCACCCCTCCACTTT. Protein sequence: CASTPRGHSPLHF.

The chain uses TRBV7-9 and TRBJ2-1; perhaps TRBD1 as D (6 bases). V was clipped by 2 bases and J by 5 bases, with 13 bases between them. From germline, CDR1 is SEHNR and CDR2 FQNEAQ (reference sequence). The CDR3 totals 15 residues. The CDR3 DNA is TGTGCCAGCAGCTTATCATCGGACAGAGACAATGAGCAGTTCTTC. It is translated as CASSLSSDRDNEQFF.

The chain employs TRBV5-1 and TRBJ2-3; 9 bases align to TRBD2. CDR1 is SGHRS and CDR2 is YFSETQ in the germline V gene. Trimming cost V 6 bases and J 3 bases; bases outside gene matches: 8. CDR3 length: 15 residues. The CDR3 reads CASKEGLAFTDTQYF. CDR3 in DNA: TGCGCCAGCAAGGAGGGACTAGCTTTTACAGATACGCAGTATTTT.

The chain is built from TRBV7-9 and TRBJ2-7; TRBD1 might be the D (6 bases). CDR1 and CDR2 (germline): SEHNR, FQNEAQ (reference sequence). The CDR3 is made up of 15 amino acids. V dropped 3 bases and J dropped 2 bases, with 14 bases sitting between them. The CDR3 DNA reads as TGTGCCAGCAGCTTGGGGGCTGCCAGTACCTACGAGCAGTACTTC. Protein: CASSLGAASTYEQYF.

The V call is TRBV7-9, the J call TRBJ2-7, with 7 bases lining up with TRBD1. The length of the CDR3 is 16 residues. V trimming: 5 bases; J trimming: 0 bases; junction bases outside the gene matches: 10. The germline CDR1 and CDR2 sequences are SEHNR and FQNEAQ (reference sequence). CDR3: CASSPPRQGNSYEQYF. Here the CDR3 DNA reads TGTGCCAGCAGCCCCCCTCGACAGGGAAACTCCTACGAGCAGTACTTC.

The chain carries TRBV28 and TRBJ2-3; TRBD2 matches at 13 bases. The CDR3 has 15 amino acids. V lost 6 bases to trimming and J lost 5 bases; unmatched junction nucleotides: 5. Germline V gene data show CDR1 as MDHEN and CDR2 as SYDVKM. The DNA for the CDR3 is TGTGCCAGCAGGGAGGGACTAGCGGGGAGAGATACGCAGTATTTT. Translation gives CASREGLAGRDTQYF.

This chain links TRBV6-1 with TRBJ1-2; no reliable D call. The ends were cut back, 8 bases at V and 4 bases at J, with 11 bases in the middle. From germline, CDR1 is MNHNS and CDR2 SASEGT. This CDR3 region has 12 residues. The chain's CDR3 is CASADTSYGYTF. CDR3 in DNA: TGTGCCAGCGCTGACACGTCCTATGGCTACACCTTC.

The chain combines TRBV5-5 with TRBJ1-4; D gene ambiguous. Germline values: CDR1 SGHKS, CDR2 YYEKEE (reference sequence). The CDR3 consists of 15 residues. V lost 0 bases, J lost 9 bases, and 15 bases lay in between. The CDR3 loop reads CASSLAVQSMKKLFF. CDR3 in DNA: TGTGCCAGCAGCTTGGCTGTGCAGTCGATGAAAAAACTGTTTTTT.

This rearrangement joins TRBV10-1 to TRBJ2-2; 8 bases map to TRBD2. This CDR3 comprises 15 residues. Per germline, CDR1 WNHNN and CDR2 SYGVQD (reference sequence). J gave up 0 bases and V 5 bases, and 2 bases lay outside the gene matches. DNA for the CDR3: TGCGCCAGCAGTATAGCGGGGTCGAACACCGGGGAGCTGTTTTTT. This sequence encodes CASSIAGSNTGELFF.